The sequence of this T cell receptor beta chain was determined in a study of blood T cells in healthy people across ages. Germline CDR1 and CDR2: SGHAT and FQDESV (reference sequence). This CDR3 contains 14 residues. Trimming removed 2 bases at V and 6 bases at J, with 13 bases between. Then a second PCR, running about 6 to 11 cycles, was carried out with a sample-barcoded 5' primer and a J-beta primer mix. TCRdb passed the 5' RACE reads through MiXCR, listing each CDR3 protein once. The data hold 800,000 or so distinct CDR3 sequences, with 55% to 65% observed a single time. This clonotype occurred a few times.

V is TRBV11-1 and J is TRBJ2-5; TRBD1 might be the D (6 bases). This receptor was obtained from a man aged 30 to 39 in good health. Sequenced sample: blood. The CDR3 nucleotides read TGTGCCAGCAGCTTAAGTAACAGGGAAAAGACCCAGTACTTC. Translated, it gives CASSLSNREKTQYF.